Listed below are T cell receptor beta chains from one sample, sequenced in a study of CD8 T cells in ankylosing spondylitis. TCRdb re-analysed the 5' RACE reads in MiXCR, keeping a single row per CDR3 protein. This sample has fewer than 650,000 distinct CDR3 sequences; 10% to 15% occur once, and the top ten carry approximately 6.2%. The sample taken for sequencing was blood, either unsorted or a sorted T cell fraction (not recorded which). These receptors originate from a male donor with ankylosing spondylitis. Both conserved end residues are part of each CDR3. The D gene is left open where the match is weak. A clone size is listed for some rows: how often the clone was seen (once, few, many), or a class if it is expanded.

V	size	D	J	DNA	CDR3
TRBV5-6	few	-	TRBJ2-1	TGTGCCAGCAGCGGGGTAGTCTACAATGAGCAGTTCTTC	CASSGVVYNEQFF
TRBV7-9	-	-	TRBJ1-5	TGTGCCAGCAGTCAGGGGATTAATCAGCCCCAGCATTTT	CASSQGINQPQHF
TRBV6-1	few	-	TRBJ1-3	TGTGCCAGCAAGCGTGCTGACTCTGGAAACACCATATATTTT	CASKRADSGNTIYF
TRBV11-2	-	-	TRBJ2-3	TGTGCCAGCAGCTTAGCGATGAATACGCAGTATTTT	CASSLAMNTQYF
TRBV5-1	few	TRBD1	TRBJ1-2	TGCGCCAGCAGCTTTGGGACAGGAGCTGTCTATGGCTACACCTTC	CASSFGTGAVYGYTF
TRBV7-2	many	TRBD2	TRBJ2-3	TGTGCCAGCAGCCTGGGACTAGCCATGAGGGCGCAGTATTTT	CASSLGLAMRAQYF
TRBV29-1	few	-	TRBJ2-5	TGCAGCGCCTCGGACTGGAACCAAGAGACCCAGTACTTC	CSASDWNQETQYF
TRBV7-6	many	-	TRBJ2-7	TGTGCCAGCAGCTTAGTGACAGGCAGCTCCTACGAGCAGTACTTC	CASSLVTGSSYEQYF
TRBV5-1	-	-	TRBJ1-6	TGCGCCAGCAGCACCGGGCCGGGGGTTTCACCCCTCCACTTT	CASSTGPGVSPLHF
TRBV7-6	-	-	TRBJ2-2	TGTGCCAGCAGCGGCCTAGCAACCGGGGAGCTGTTTTTT	CASSGLATGELFF
TRBV5-1	few	TRBD1	TRBJ1-2	TGCGCCAGCAGCTTGGCATTGACAGGGGATGGCTACACCTTC	CASSLALTGDGYTF
TRBV6-6	few	TRBD1	TRBJ2-4	TGTGCCAGCAGGGGTACAGGGGAAAACATTCAGTACTTC	CASRGTGENIQYF
TRBV5-5	few	TRBD2	TRBJ2-1	TGTGCCAGCAGTCCTAGCGGGAATGATGAGCAGTTCTTC	CASSPSGNDEQFF
TRBV9	-	-	TRBJ2-1	TGTGCCAGCGGTAGGAATGAGCAGTTCTTC	CASGRNEQFF
TRBV29-1	many	TRBD1	TRBJ1-2	TGCAGCGTTGAAGCTAGGGACAGTTCTGGCTACACCTTC	CSVEARDSSGYTF
TRBV12-3/TRBV12-4	few	-	TRBJ2-1	TGTGCCAGCAGAGTAGGCAATGAGCAGTTCTTC	CASRVGNEQFF
TRBV2	many	TRBD2	TRBJ2-1	TGTGCCAGCAAGAGCGGGGACAATGAGCAGTTCTTC	CASKSGDNEQFF
TRBV5-1	-	-	TRBJ2-5	TGCGCCAGCAGCTTTGTCCTTGGGGTAGCCCAAGAGACCCAGTACTTC	CASSFVLGVAQETQYF
TRBV7-2	-	-	TRBJ2-1	TGTGCCAGCAGCCTCGTTTCTACCCACAATGAGCAGTTCTTC	CASSLVSTHNEQFF
TRBV27	few	TRBD1	TRBJ1-1	TGTGCCAGCAGTTTAACAGGGGGAGAGAACACTGAAGCTTTCTTT	CASSLTGGENTEAFF
TRBV24-1	-	-	TRBJ2-3	TGTGCCACCAGTAGCGGACACACAGATACGCAGTATTTT	CATSSGHTDTQYF
TRBV5-1	few	TRBD1	TRBJ1-4	TGCGCCAGCAGCTTGGGGCAGGGGGCTTTGATTGAAAAACTGTTTTTT	CASSLGQGALIEKLFF
TRBV6-1	many	TRBD1	TRBJ2-1	TGTGCCAGCAGCCGGGACAGGGACACCTACAATGAGCAGTTCTTC	CASSRDRDTYNEQFF
TRBV6-1	few	TRBD2	TRBJ2-1	TGTGCCAGCAGTGGGCTAGCGGCCGCTGTAGGAGGAGAGCAGTTCTTC	CASSGLAAAVGGEQFF
TRBV7-2	-	-	TRBJ1-6	TGTGCCAGCAGCCCCGGATATGGGCCGAATTCACCCCTCCACTTT	CASSPGYGPNSPLHF
TRBV20-1	few	TRBD1	TRBJ1-6	TGCAGTGCTAGAGATCTGGGACAGGGGAGCAATAATTCACCCCTCCACTTT	CSARDLGQGSNNSPLHF
TRBV20-1	few	-	TRBJ1-2	TGCAGTGCTAGGAACGCTAAGAACTATGGCTACACCTTC	CSARNAKNYGYTF
TRBV11-3	-	TRBD1	TRBJ2-2	TGTGCCAGCAGCTTAGAGAGGACAGGGTCAAACGGGGAGCTGTTTTTT	CASSLERTGSNGELFF
TRBV14	few	-	TRBJ1-4	TGTGCCAGCAGCCAAGGAATGGGACTGTTTTTT	CASSQGMGLFF
TRBV5-1	many	-	TRBJ1-1	TGCGCCAGCAGCTTTTCGTCCCTGAACACTGAAGCTTTCTTT	CASSFSSLNTEAFF
TRBV4-1	many	-	TRBJ1-1	TGCGCCAGCAGCGAGCGCGTCCGGGACAAGCGTATGGAAGCTTTCTTT	CASSERVRDKRMEAFF
TRBV5-1	few	TRBD1	TRBJ2-1	TGCGCCAGCAGCCAACAGGGGCTGGATGAGCAGTTCTTC	CASSQQGLDEQFF
TRBV6-5	few	TRBD2	TRBJ2-4	TGTGCCAGCAGTTACTCGGGGGAGGGCGTGGTCATTCAGTACTTC	CASSYSGEGVVIQYF
TRBV20-1	many	TRBD2	TRBJ2-1	TGCAGTGCTAGATCTAAATGGGGACTACGCCACAATGAGCAGTTCTTC	CSARSKWGLRHNEQFF
TRBV24-1	few	-	TRBJ1-2	TGTGCCACCAGTCGGGACGGCTTTCGTGGCTACACCTTC	CATSRDGFRGYTF
TRBV18	few	-	TRBJ2-7	TGTGCCAGCTCACCACCGATGGGATACGAGCAGTACTTC	CASSPPMGYEQYF
TRBV5-1	-	-	TRBJ2-5	TGCGCCAGCAGACCCGGGACCGATCAAGAGACCCAGTACTTC	CASRPGTDQETQYF